This T cell receptor (beta chain) was obtained from a study of vaccination and CD4 T cells after COVID-19. The study sequenced cultured CD4+ T cell DNA using the Oncomine TCR Beta short-read assay. MiXCR was run by TCRdb on the PCR reads, yielding one entry per CDR3 protein. Seen here are 25,000 to 30,000 distinct CDR3 sequences, around 41% observed once, and the top ten hold about 5.2%. With regard to this clonotype: The antigen remains unidentified.

V gave up 6 bases and J gave up 2 bases, with 10 bases separating them. Germline V gene sequence: CDR1 MNHNS, CDR2 SASEGT. This CDR3 is 13 amino acids long. This sample's time point: late sampling 161 to 241 days after vaccination in a few convalescent patients. This sample's treatment: approximately 11-day PBMC culture with coronavirus spike peptide pools or control peptides (ViraFEST assay). ViraFEST enlarged antigen-specific T cell populations with peptide pools and afterwards sequenced TCRs. The sample here was CD4+ T cells from blood, cultured in vitro, taken about 7 months after SARS-CoV-2 vaccination. The chain uses TRBV6-1 and TRBJ1-2; a weak D match, TRBD1 (5 bases). The receptor comes from a human donor who had recovered from COVID-19. CDR3 coding DNA: TGTGCCAGCAGGGCTAGGGGAAACTATGGCTACACCTTC. It yields the protein CASRARGNYGYTF.